This T cell receptor beta chain originates from a study of blood T cell repertoires in COVID-19. The wider study: Samples representing acute and convalescent COVID-19 were sourced from the United States, Italy and Spain. In each case, the material was cDNA or gDNA derived from T cells, B-cell-depleted T cells, or PBMCs.

Original handling: Estimated nucleated cell counts came from reference gene primer amplification. The table came from immunoSEQ multiplex PCR; TCRdb's copy has only in-frame clones and leaves some out. Clone size and V and J calls were adopted from that table, with D and trimming inferred from the DNA. The repertoire holds more than 200,000 clones, with around nine tenths as singletons. The sample taken for sequencing was peripheral blood. This TCR was recovered from an older woman with acute or convalescent COVID-19.

CDR3 sequence reads: CASSTGTSGKRAGYEQYF. CDR3 nucleotide sequence: TGTGCCAGCAGCACCGGGACTAGCGGGAAAAGGGCGGGATACGAGCAGTACTTC. V and J are TRBV21-1 and TRBJ2-7; the table names TRBD2, a call not compared with the DNA. TRBV21-1 is recorded as a pseudogene. The CDR3 has 18 residues.